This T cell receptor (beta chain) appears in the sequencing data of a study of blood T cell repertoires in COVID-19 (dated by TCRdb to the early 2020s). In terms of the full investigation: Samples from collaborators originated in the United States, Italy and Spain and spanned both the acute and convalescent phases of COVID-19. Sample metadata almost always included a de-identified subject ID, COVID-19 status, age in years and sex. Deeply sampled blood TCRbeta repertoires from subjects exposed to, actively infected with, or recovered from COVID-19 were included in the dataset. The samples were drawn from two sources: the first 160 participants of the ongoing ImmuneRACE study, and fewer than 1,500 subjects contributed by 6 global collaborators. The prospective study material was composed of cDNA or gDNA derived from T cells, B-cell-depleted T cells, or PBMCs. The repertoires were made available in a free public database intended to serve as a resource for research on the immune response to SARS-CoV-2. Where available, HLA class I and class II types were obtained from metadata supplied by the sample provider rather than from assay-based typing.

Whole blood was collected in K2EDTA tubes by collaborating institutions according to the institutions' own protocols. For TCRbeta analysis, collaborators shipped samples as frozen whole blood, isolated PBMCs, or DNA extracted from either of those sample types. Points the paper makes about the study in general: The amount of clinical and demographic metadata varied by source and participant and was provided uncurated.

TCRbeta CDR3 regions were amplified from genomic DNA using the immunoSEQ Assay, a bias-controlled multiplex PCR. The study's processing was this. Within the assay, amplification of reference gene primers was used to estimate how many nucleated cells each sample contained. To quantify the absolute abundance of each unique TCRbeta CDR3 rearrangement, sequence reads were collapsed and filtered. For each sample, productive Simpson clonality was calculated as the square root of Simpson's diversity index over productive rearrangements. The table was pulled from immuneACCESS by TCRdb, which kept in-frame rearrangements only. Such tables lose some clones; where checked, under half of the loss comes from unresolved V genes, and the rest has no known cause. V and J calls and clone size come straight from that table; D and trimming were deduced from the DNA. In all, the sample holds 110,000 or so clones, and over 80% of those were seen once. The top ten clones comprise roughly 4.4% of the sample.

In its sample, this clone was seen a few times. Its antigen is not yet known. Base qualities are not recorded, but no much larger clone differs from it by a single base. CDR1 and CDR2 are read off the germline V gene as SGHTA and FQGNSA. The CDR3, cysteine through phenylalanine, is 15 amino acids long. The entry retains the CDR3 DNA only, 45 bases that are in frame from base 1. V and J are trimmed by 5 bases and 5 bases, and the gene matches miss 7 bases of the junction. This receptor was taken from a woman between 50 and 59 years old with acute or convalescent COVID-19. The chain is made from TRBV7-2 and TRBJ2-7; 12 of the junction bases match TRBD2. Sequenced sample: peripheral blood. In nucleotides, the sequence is TGTGCCAGCAGCCCGCTAGCGGGAGGGGCCCACGAGCAGTACTTC. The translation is CASSPLAGGAHEQYF. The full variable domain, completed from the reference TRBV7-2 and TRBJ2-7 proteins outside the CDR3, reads GAGVSQSPSNKVTEKGKDVELRCDPISGHTALYWYRQSLGQGLEFLIYFQGNSAPDKSGLPSDRFSAERTGGSVSTLTIQRTQQEDSAVYLCASSPLAGGAHEQYFGPGTRLTVT.